This T cell receptor (beta chain) was found in a study of blood T cell repertoires in COVID-19. Germline V CDR1 and CDR2: MNHEY, SVGAGI. The V and J ends lost 4 bases and 3 bases respectively, with 7 bases between them. CDR3 length: 12 amino acids. Per the study methods: Estimation of nucleated cell counts was performed using reference gene primer amplification. The repertoire was sequenced with immunoSEQ multiplex PCR; TCRdb's copy has only in-frame clones and lacks some. V and J calls and clone size are as listed in that table; D and trimming were resolved from the DNA. In the table there are about 24,000 clones, about nine tenths of which are singletons.

The sequence was obtained from a human donor with active COVID-19. The donor label of this sample is uncertain. The material sequenced was peripheral blood. The chain carries TRBV6-5 and TRBJ2-7; no definite D call. The CDR3 reads CASSSSSYEQYF. The CDR3 region has the DNA TGTGCCAGCAGTTCCTCTAGCTACGAGCAGTACTTC.